One T cell receptor (beta chain) is described in this entry. Antigen: not known. These data belong to a study of response to subunit inactivated influenza vaccine. Study-wide findings and caveats: Researchers suggested that each seasonal influenza vaccination recruits few new T cells.

Germline values: CDR1 LGHDT, CDR2 YNNKEL (reference sequence). V was clipped by 1 base and J by 3 bases, with 11 bases between them. The CDR3 is made up of 15 amino acids. One entry per CDR3 protein, called by TCRdb with MiXCR from the RT-PCR reads. This repertoire shows around 480,000 distinct CDR3 sequences, about 17% found once; its top ten account for around 3%. The chain uses TRBV3-1 and TRBJ2-3; the D is unclear. The sequenced sample was CD4+ T cells sorted from PBMCs, obtained roughly 24 months after vaccination. This clonotype originated in a man between 45 and 75 years old who received an inactivated influenza vaccine. The DNA of the CDR3 is TGTGCCAGCAGCCAAGGCGGTACGGCAACAGATACGCAGTATTTT. Its translation: CASSQGGTATDTQYF.